This entry features one T cell receptor (beta chain) sequence. Original methodology: Reference gene primer amplification gave estimated nucleated cell counts. Data came from immunoSEQ multiplex PCR; TCRdb stores just in-frame clones and leaves some out. V, J and clone size were drawn from that table, and D and trimming were deduced from the DNA. The profile shows some 170,000 clones, roughly 88% of them singletons. The cohort comprised adults aged about 18 to 100 years residing in approximately 25 US areas. The data are from a study of blood T cell repertoires in COVID-19. Across the study: PBMCs, B-cell-depleted T cells, or T cells provided the cDNA or gDNA that made up the material.

Germline loops: CDR1 SGHRS, CDR2 YFSETQ. The CDR3 is 12 amino acids. The V gene lost 4 bases and the J gene lost 8 bases, with 12 bases spanning the gap. The sample comprised PBMCs or T cells enriched from blood (not recorded which). V and J are TRBV5-1 and TRBJ1-2; the D is unclear. The sequence was obtained from a man aged 45-65 years who had recovered from COVID-19. CDR3 protein: CASSRGGGGYTF. The CDR3 region has the DNA TGCGCCAGCAGCCGAGGAGGCGGAGGCTACACCTTC.